The clone carrying this TCR beta chain was found a few times. Its specificity is unknown. The data derive from a study of T cell repertoires in cytomegalovirus infection. V lost 3 bases and J lost 0, with 8 bases in between. The CDR3 has 13 amino acids. Germline V gene data show CDR1 as GTSNPN and CDR2 as SVGIG (reference sequence). From the reads, TCRdb called clonotypes with MiXCR, one entry per CDR3 protein. The sample lists 86,000 or so distinct CDR3 sequences, 20% to 30% seen once, with approximately 53% in the top ten. The clonotype originates from a human donor in good health (CMV status not recorded). Some clones in this sample may be carry-over from other donors' samples. The starting material was CD8+ T cells from cultured PBMCs, obtained from culture after CMV antigen stimulation. The chain joins TRBV30 to TRBJ1-1; unclear D gene. For the CDR3, the DNA is TGTGCCTGGAGCCGGACCATGAACACTGAAGCTTTCTTT. Residues: CAWSRTMNTEAFF.